These 18 T cell receptor beta chains originate from one sample sequenced in a study of siplizumab effects on memory and regulatory T cells. Assay used: immunoSEQ multiplex PCR; TCRdb lists only in-frame clones, some missing. The table lists about 27,000 clones, approximately 82% of them singletons. The sequenced sample consisted of memory CD4+ T cells sorted from blood. The receptors here all came from a human donor in good health.

The sample holds a few counts of this clone. J is TRBJ2-7 and V is TRBV9; no firm D call. The germline V gene has CDR1 SGDLS and CDR2 YYNGEE. The CDR3 extends over 14 amino acids. V was pared by 4 bases and J by 0 bases, with 11 bases between. The CDR3 DNA follows: TGTGCCAGCAGCCCCCGACTGAACTCCTACGAGCAGTACTTC. It codes for CASSPRLNSYEQYF. The full variable domain, in which reference TRBV9 and TRBJ2-7 provide the parts outside the CDR3, is DSGVTQTPKHLITATGQRVTLRCSPRSGDLSVYWYQQSLDQGLQFLIQYYNGEERAKGNILERFSAQQFPDLHSELNLSSLELGDSALYFCASSPRLNSYEQYFGPGTRLTVT.

This sequence joins TRBV5-1 and TRBJ2-1; 7 bases fit TRBD1. CDR3 length equals 13 residues. Germline CDR1 and CDR2: SGHRS and YFSETQ. J lost 4 bases, V lost 8 bases, and 6 bases had no gene match. CDR3 DNA sequence: TGCGCCAGTAACGCAGGGGGTTACAATGAGCAGTTCTTC. Translation gives CASNAGGYNEQFF. The variable domain in full, completed from reference TRBV5-1 and TRBJ2-1, reads KAGVTQTPRYLIKTRGQQVTLSCSPISGHRSVSWYQQTPGQGLQFLFEYFSETQRNKGNFPGRFSGRQFSNSRSEMNVSTLELGDSALYLCASNAGGYNEQFFGPGTRLTVL.

The V call is TRBV25-1, the J call TRBJ2-3, with D perhaps TRBD1 (7 bases). V gave up 4 bases and J gave up 2 bases, with 13 bases separating them. The germline gives CDR1 MGHDK, CDR2 SYGVNS. CDR3 length: 15 residues. CDR3 sequence reads: CASSAQGGHTDTQYF. In nucleotides, the CDR3 is TGTGCCAGCAGTGCGCAGGGGGGCCACACAGATACGCAGTATTTT.

This chain joins TRBV10-1 and TRBJ2-3; possibly TRBD2 for D (6 bases). CDR1 and CDR2 from the germline V gene are WNHNN and SYGVQD (reference sequence). The CDR3 length is 16 residues. Trimming took off 3 bases at V and 4 bases at J, with 17 bases between the two ends. The CDR3 DNA reads as TGCGCCAGCAGTGACCTCACCGCGGGAAGGGCAGATACGCAGTATTTT. Amino acids: CASSDLTAGRADTQYF.

J is TRBJ2-5 and V is TRBV4-2; D is unresolved. Germline CDR1 and CDR2: LGHNA and YNFKEQ. The CDR3 sequence is 12 residues long. V lost 8 bases and J 4 bases, leaving 11 bases between the germline ends. CDR3 sequence reads: CASSRLGETQYF. The CDR3 coding sequence is TGTGCCAGCTCCCGGTTGGGAGAGACCCAGTACTTC.

The sample holds a few counts of this clone. The conserved phenylalanine or tryptophan is not found at the CDR3 terminus, so this likely reflects a read error. Because the CDR3's place on the DNA is in doubt, the DNA is left out and the CDR3 is given as listed by TCRdb. The CDR3 here is CASSSRDSR. The genes are TRBV7-9 and TRBJ2-7; the listed D gene, TRBD1, was not tested against the DNA. From its first to its last residue, the CDR3 has 9 amino acids. The germline V gene has CDR1 SEHNR and CDR2 FQNEAQ (reference sequence).

The rearrangement uses TRBV6-5 and TRBJ2-4, with D perhaps TRBD1 (5 bases). CDR3 length: 14 residues. Germline V gene lookup returns CDR1 MNHEY and CDR2 SVGAGI. V dropped 5 bases and J dropped 3 bases, with 11 bases sitting between them. CDR3 in amino acids: CASSLGEGKNIQYF. CDR3 nucleotide sequence: TGTGCCAGCAGTCTAGGGGAAGGCAAAAACATTCAGTACTTC.

This chain connects TRBV19 to TRBJ2-1, with 7 nucleotides matching TRBD2. This CDR3 spans 14 amino acids. The germline V gene encodes CDR1 LNHDA and CDR2 SQIVND (reference sequence). The junction had 4 bases not matched to a gene; V was cut back by 6 bases and J by 2 bases. The CDR3 sequence: CASRRESAYNEQFF. The CDR3 DNA reads TGTGCCAGTAGGCGGGAGTCCGCCTACAATGAGCAGTTCTTC.

This clone was seen only once. The chain combines TRBV7-8 with TRBJ1-1; D call uncertain. V was pared by 1 base and J by 0 bases, with 9 bases between. The CDR3 consists of 15 residues. Germline-derived CDR1 and CDR2 are SGHVS and FQNEAQ. The CDR3 DNA sequence: TGTGCCAGCAGCTTAGTTCGGGAGCTGAACACTGAAGCTTTCTTT. It is translated as CASSLVRELNTEAFF.

The V call is TRBV19, the J call TRBJ1-2; 8 nucleotides match TRBD1. Germline CDR1 and CDR2: LNHDA and SQIVND (reference sequence). Trimming cost V 9 bases and J 3 bases; bases outside gene matches: 6. This CDR3 is 13 amino acids long. CDR3 bases: TGTGCCAGCTTTGCAGGGGGCGACTATGGCTACACCTTC. This translates into CASFAGGDYGYTF.

The chain uses TRBV10-3 and TRBJ2-2; 13 bases are a match to TRBD2. The CDR3 is 14 residues long. Germline trimming cut 9 bases from V and 6 bases from J; bases unmatched to any gene: 4. The germline CDR1 and CDR2 sequences are ENHRY and SYGVKD. The CDR3 nucleotides read TGTGCCATTGGGACTAGCGGGATCGCCGGGGAGCTGTTTTTT. Amino acid sequence: CAIGTSGIAGELFF.

This chain links TRBV29-1 with TRBJ2-7; 7 nucleotides match TRBD2. Germline CDR1 and CDR2: SQVTM and ANQGSEA. The CDR3 covers 11 residues. V was pared by 7 bases and J by 5 bases, with 5 bases of the junction left unmatched. The CDR3, as DNA: TGCAGCGCCGCCGGGAGGCACGAGCAGTACTTC. It encodes CSAAGRHEQYF.

The chain uses TRBV11-3 and TRBJ2-5, with 8 positions matching TRBD1. J gave up 5 bases and V 5 bases, and 7 bases lay outside the gene matches. The CDR3 contains 14 residues. From germline, CDR1 is SGHNT and CDR2 YENEEA. CDR3 loop: CASSRRGRGETQYF. The CDR3, as DNA: TGTGCCAGCAGCCGCAGGGGGCGCGGGGAGACCCAGTACTTC.

Notes on this clone: The sample carries other DNA sequences with the same CDR3. This chain joins TRBV29-1 and TRBJ2-7, with TRBD2 as a possible D gene (6 bases). In germline, CDR1 is SQVTM, CDR2 ANQGSEA. This CDR3 contains 12 residues. V lost 6 bases and J 2 bases, leaving 11 bases between the germline ends. CDR3 region: CSVGSGAYEQYF. CDR3 DNA sequence: TGCAGCGTCGGATCGGGGGCCTACGAGCAGTACTTC.

The chain couples TRBV5-1 to TRBJ2-5; TRBD1 matches at 9 bases. J gave up 4 bases and V 0 bases, and 7 bases lay outside the gene matches. The germline V gene has CDR1 SGHRS and CDR2 YFSETQ. CDR3 length: 16 amino acids. In DNA form, the CDR3 reads TGCGCCAGCAGCTTGGCTCCGACAGGGGGGATAGAGACCCAGTACTTC. Translation: CASSLAPTGGIETQYF. Drawing the rest from reference TRBV5-1 and TRBJ2-5, the complete variable domain is KAGVTQTPRYLIKTRGQQVTLSCSPISGHRSVSWYQQTPGQGLQFLFEYFSETQRNKGNFPGRFSGRQFSNSRSEMNVSTLELGDSALYLCASSLAPTGGIETQYFGPGTRLLVL.

This clone was recorded once. The chain has TRBV19 and TRBJ1-6; no clear D. V was pared by 1 base and J by 8 bases, with 6 bases between. The CDR3 loop spans 13 amino acids. Germline-derived CDR1 and CDR2 are LNHDA and SQIVND (reference sequence). The CDR3 spells CASSIGYDSPLHF. The CDR3 DNA is TGTGCCAGTAGTATAGGTTACGATTCACCCCTCCACTTT.

The chain couples TRBV19 to TRBJ1-2, with a possible D match to TRBD1 (5 bases). Per the germline V gene, CDR1 is LNHDA and CDR2 is SQIVND (reference sequence). Trimming shortened V by 6 bases and J by 8 bases, and 22 bases separated the two germline ends. The CDR3 contains 15 residues. CDR3 sequence: CASSSGTGRGLGYTF. The CDR3 coding sequence is TGTGCCAGTAGCTCCGGGACGGGTCGGGGTTTGGGCTACACCTTC.

The rearrangement uses TRBV29-1 and TRBJ2-7; 8 bases align to TRBD2. The CDR3 consists of 13 residues. Losses at the gene ends were 2 bases for V and 2 bases for J; bases not matched to a gene: 2. Germline CDR1 SQVTM, CDR2 ANQGSEA. The CDR3 DNA sequence: TGCAGCGTTGAAACTAGCGGACCCTACGAGCAGTACTTC. Protein: CSVETSGPYEQYF.